The 8 T cell receptor beta chains below were found in one sample sequenced in a study of brain T cells in children with intractable seizures. Some clones are missing from TCRdb's copy, which holds only in-frame ones; the method was immunoSEQ multiplex PCR. The sample lists 110,000 or so clones; 85% to 95% were seen once. The sequences come from peripheral blood, collected at surgery. The receptors derive from a boy in the first two years of life with hemimegalencephaly and intractable seizures.

This clone appeared once. The V gene is TRBV28, the J gene TRBJ2-7, with 8 positions matching TRBD1. The germline gives CDR1 MDHEN, CDR2 SYDVKM. The CDR3 runs to 15 residues. The V and J ends lost 4 bases and 3 bases, in that order; junction bases with no gene match: 8. As DNA, the CDR3 is TGTGCCAGCAGTTCCGGACAGGGATTATTCTACGAGCAGTACTTC. Residues: CASSSGQGLFYEQYF.

This clone occurred once. The chain combines TRBV6-5 with TRBJ2-7, with no clear D. The CDR3 spans 14 residues. V was pared by 0 bases and J by 3 bases, with 9 bases between. Germline V gives CDR1 MNHEY, CDR2 SVGAGI. The CDR3 loop is CASSYSPANYEQYF. The DNA for the CDR3 is TGTGCCAGCAGTTACTCGCCAGCTAACTACGAGCAGTACTTC.

This clone was observed a handful of times. V and J are TRBV21-1 and TRBJ2-3; the table's D call of TRBD2 was not tested on the DNA. TRBV21-1 is marked as a pseudogene. CDR3 length: 16 amino acids. CDR3: CASSSIGTSDTDTQYF. The CDR3 DNA sequence: TGTGCCAGCAGCAGCATCGGGACTAGCGACACAGATACGCAGTATTTT.

This chain uses TRBV2 with TRBJ2-3; D ambiguous. The ends were cut back, 7 bases at V and 0 bases at J, with 5 bases in the middle. The germline gives CDR1 SNHLY, CDR2 FYNNEI. The CDR3 is made up of 12 amino acids. The CDR3 DNA reads TGTGCCAGCACACAAAGCACAGATACGCAGTATTTT. Amino acid sequence: CASTQSTDTQYF.

This chain connects TRBV19 to TRBJ2-7; 8 positions agree with TRBD2. In germline, CDR1 is LNHDA, CDR2 SQIVND (reference sequence). The trim removed 7 bases at V and 3 bases at J, leaving 11 bases unmatched. CDR3 length: 15 residues. CDR3 in DNA: TGTGCCAGTACTCCTGGGGTGGGACTAGGCTACGAGCAGTACTTC. As protein: CASTPGVGLGYEQYF.

This chain connects TRBV27 to TRBJ2-1; D not resolved. There are 13 residues in the CDR3. Deletions cut 3 bases from V and 5 bases from J, with 8 bases between. In germline, CDR1 is MNHEY, CDR2 SMNVEV (reference sequence). For the CDR3, the DNA is TGTGCCAGCAGTTTTAAACCTCACAATGAGCAGTTCTTC. It codes for CASSFKPHNEQFF.

The genes are TRBV29-1 and TRBJ2-3; TRBD2 matches at 9 bases. V lost 0 bases, J lost 4 bases, and 5 bases stayed unmatched. CDR3 length: 15 amino acids. Germline V gene sequence: CDR1 SQVTM, CDR2 ANQGSEA. The DNA of the CDR3 is TGCAGCGTTGAAGAGGCTAGCGGGATACCAGATACGCAGTATTTT. Translated: CSVEEASGIPDTQYF.

This chain connects TRBV11-1 to TRBJ1-1; D gene unclear. The V end was cut by 1 base, the J end by 1 base, with 4 bases between. Germline V gives CDR1 SGHAT, CDR2 FQDESV (reference sequence). There are 13 residues in the CDR3. CDR3 residues: CASSLVTNTEAFF. The CDR3, as DNA: TGTGCCAGCAGCTTAGTGACGAACACTGAAGCTTTCTTT.